This T cell receptor beta chain was observed in a study of T-cell reconstitution after alpha-beta-depleted transplantation in children. Study-wide findings and caveats: Diversity of TCRbeta at day 60 was high in some patients, arising from surviving recipient T cells and thymic progenitors. Among T cells one year after transplant, newly produced cells accounted for most counts and diversity. The study reportedly traced alpha-beta T cells about two months after transplant to several hundred expanded graft clones.

This clonotype was counted at least ten times. What it recognizes is unknown. Preparation of the TCRbeta library was carried out with unique molecular identifiers. MiXCR was run by TCRdb on the PCR reads, yielding one entry per CDR3 protein. The sample has approximately 500,000 distinct CDR3 sequences; 10% to 13% are singletons. Germline V CDR1 and CDR2: MNHEY, SVGAGI. The CDR3 consists of 14 residues. V lost 7 bases and J 0 bases, leaving 12 bases between the germline ends. The sample was PBMCs, taken before TCRalphabeta/CD19-depleted stem cell transplant. The chain links TRBV6-5 to TRBJ2-5; D not resolved. This TCR derives from a child between 2 and 9 years old with inherited bone marrow failure, due to receive a stem cell transplant. Here the CDR3 reads CASNFGRYQETQYF. DNA of the CDR3: TGTGCCAGCAATTTCGGACGGTACCAAGAGACCCAGTACTTC.